This TCR beta chain was profiled in a study of T cell changes during pregnancy in multiple sclerosis. V lost 0 bases and J 5 bases, leaving 14 bases between the germline ends. CDR1 and CDR2 (germline): SGHNT, YYREEE (reference sequence). CDR3 length: 15 residues. Clones were read by immunoSEQ multiplex PCR, and TCRdb kept only the in-frame ones, dropping some. The sample lists under 30,000 clones, 85% to 95% occurring once. This TCR was sampled from a female donor with multiple sclerosis, enrolled in a pregnancy study. The chain has TRBV5-4 and TRBJ1-1, with D perhaps matching TRBD1 (6 bases). The sample here was CD4+ T cells from peripheral blood mononuclear cells, taken after pregnancy. The CDR3 nucleotides are TGTGCCAGCAGCTTGGAAGGGGGTCGTGAAACTGAAGCTTTCTTT. It codes for CASSLEGGRETEAFF.